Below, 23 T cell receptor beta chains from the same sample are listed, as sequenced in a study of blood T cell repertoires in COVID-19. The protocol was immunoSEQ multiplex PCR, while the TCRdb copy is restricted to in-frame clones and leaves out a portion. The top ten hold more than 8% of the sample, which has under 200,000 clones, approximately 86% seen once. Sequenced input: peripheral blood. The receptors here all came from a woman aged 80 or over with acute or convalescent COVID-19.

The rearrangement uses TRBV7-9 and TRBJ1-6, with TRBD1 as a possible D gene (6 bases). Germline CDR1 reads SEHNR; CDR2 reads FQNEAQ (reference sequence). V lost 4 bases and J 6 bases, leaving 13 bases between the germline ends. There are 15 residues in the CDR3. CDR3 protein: CASSSPDRSNSPLHF. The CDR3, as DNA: TGTGCCAGCAGCTCCCCCGACAGGAGTAATTCACCCCTCCACTTT. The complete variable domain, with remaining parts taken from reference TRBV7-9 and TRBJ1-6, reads DTGVSQNPRHKITKRGQNVTFRCDPISEHNRLYWYRQTLGQGPEFLTYFQNEAQLEKSRLLSDRFSAERPKGSFSTLEIQRTEQGDSAMYLCASSSPDRSNSPLHFGNGTRLTVT.

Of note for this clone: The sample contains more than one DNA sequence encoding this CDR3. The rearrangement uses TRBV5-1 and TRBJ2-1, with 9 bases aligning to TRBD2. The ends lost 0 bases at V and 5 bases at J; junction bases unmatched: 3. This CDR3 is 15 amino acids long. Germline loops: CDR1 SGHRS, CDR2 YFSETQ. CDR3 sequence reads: CASSLGLAGNNEQFF. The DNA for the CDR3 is TGCGCCAGCAGCTTGGGGCTAGCGGGAAACAATGAGCAGTTCTTC.

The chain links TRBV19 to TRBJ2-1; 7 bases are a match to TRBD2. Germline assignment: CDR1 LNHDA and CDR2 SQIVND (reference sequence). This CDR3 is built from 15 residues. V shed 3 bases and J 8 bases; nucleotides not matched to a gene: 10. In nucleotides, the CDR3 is TGTGCCAGTAGTATTTGGCGGGAGAGGGGAGATGAGCAGTTCTTC. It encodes CASSIWRERGDEQFF.

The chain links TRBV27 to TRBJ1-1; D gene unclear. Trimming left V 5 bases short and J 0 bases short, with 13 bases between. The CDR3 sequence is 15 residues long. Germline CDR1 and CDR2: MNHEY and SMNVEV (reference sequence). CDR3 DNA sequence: TGTGCCAGCAGTCTGGCAGGTCTGATGAACACTGAAGCTTTCTTT. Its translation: CASSLAGLMNTEAFF.

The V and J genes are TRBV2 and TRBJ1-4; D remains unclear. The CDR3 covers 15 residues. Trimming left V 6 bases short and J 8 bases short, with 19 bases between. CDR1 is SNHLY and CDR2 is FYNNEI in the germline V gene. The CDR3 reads CASSPGLRGREKLFF. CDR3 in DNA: TGTGCCAGCAGCCCAGGACTCCGAGGACGAGAAAAACTGTTTTTT.

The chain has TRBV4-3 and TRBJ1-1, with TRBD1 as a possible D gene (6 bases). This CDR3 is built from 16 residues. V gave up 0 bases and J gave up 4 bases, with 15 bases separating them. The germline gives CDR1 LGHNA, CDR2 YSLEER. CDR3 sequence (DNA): TGCGCCAGCAGCCAAGATTGGCCAGGGGTTGGCACTGAAGCTTTCTTT. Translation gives CASSQDWPGVGTEAFF.

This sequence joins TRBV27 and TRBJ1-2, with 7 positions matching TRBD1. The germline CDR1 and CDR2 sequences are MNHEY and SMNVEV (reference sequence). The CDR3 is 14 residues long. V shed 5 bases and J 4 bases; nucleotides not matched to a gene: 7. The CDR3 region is CASSAGQSSYGYTF. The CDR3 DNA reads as TGTGCCAGCAGTGCGGGACAGAGTAGCTATGGCTACACCTTC.

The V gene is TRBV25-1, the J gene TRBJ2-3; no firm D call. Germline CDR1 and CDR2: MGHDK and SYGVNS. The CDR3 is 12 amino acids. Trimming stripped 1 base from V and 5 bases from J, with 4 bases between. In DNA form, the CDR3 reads TGTGCCAGCAGTGAATGGCTAGATACGCAGTATTTT. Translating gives CASSEWLDTQYF.

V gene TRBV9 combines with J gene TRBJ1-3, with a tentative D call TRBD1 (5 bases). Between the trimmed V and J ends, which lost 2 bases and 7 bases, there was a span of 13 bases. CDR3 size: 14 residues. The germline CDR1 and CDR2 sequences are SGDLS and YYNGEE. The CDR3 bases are TGTGCCAGCAGCGTTGGGGGGATAGGGAACACCATATATTTT. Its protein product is CASSVGGIGNTIYF.

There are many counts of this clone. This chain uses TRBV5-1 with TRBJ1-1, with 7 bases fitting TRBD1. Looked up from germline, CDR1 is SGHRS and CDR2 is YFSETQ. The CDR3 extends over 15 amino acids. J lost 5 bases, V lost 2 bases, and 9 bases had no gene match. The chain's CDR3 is CASSLGAGGKTEAFF. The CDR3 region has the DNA TGCGCCAGCAGCTTAGGGGCAGGGGGAAAAACTGAAGCTTTCTTT.

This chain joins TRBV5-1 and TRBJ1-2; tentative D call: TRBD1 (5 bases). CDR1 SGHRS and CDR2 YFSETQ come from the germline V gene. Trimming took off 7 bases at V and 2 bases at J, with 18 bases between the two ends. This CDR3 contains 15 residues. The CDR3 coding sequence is TGCGCCAGCTACTTGGTCGGGGGGACGAACTATGGCTACACCTTC. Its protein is CASYLVGGTNYGYTF.

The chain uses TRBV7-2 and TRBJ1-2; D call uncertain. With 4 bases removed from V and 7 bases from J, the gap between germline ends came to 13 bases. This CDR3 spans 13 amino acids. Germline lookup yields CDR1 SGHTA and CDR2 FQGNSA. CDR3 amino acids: CASSSRRVGGYTF. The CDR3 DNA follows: TGTGCCAGCAGCTCCCGGAGGGTAGGTGGCTACACCTTC. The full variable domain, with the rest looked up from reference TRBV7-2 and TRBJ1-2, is GAGVSQSPSNKVTEKGKDVELRCDPISGHTALYWYRQSLGQGLEFLIYFQGNSAPDKSGLPSDRFSAERTGGSVSTLTIQRTQQEDSAVYLCASSSRRVGGYTFGSGTRLTVV.

CDR3 sequence reads: CASKGDRVNEQFF. The CDR3 nucleotides are TGTGCCAGTAAGGGGGACCGGGTGAATGAGCAGTTCTTC. The chain couples TRBV19 to TRBJ2-1, with TRBD1 as a possible D gene (6 bases). The CDR3 is made up of 13 amino acids. Germline CDR1 is LNHDA and CDR2 is SQIVND (reference sequence). The V end lost 7 bases, the J end lost 7 bases, and 14 bases lay between the germline ends.

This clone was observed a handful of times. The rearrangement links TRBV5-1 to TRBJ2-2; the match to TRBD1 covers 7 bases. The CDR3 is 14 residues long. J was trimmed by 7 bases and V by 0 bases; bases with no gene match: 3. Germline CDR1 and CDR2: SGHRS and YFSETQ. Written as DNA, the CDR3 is TGCGCCAGCAGCTTGGGACAGGGTGGCGGGGAGCTGTTTTTT. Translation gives CASSLGQGGGELFF.

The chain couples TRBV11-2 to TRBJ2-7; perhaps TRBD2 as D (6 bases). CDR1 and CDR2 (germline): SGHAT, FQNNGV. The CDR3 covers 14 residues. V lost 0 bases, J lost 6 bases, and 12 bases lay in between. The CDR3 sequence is CASSLDRDSIEQYF. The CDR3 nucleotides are TGTGCCAGCAGCTTAGATAGGGACTCCATCGAGCAGTACTTC.

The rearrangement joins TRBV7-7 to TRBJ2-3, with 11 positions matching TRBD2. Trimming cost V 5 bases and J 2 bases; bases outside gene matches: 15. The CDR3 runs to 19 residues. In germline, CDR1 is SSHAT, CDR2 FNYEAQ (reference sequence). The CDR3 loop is CASSPQSDSGGAHTDTQYF. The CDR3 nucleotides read TGTGCCAGCAGCCCGCAAAGTGATAGCGGGGGGGCCCACACAGATACGCAGTATTTT.

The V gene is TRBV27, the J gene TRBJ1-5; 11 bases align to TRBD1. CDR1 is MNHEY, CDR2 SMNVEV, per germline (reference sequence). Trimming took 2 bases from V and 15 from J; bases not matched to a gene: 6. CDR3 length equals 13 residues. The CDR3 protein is CASSLLDRGQLHF. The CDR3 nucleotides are TGTGCCAGCAGTTTACTGGACAGGGGGCAGTTGCATTTT.

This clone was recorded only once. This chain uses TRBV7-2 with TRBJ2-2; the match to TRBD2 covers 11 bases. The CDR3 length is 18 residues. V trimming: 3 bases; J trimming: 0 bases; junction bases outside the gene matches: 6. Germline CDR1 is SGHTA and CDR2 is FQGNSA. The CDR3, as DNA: TGTGCCAGCAGCTTTGACTTTAGCGGGAGGGCGAACACCGGGGAGCTGTTTTTT. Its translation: CASSFDFSGRANTGELFF.

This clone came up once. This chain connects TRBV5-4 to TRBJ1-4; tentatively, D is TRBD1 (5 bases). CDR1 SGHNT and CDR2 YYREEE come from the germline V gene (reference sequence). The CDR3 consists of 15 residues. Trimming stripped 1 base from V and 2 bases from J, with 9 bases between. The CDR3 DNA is TGTGCCAGCAGCTTGTCAGGGCACACTAATGAAAAACTGTTTTTT. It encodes CASSLSGHTNEKLFF. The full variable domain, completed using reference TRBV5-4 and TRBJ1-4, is ETGVTQSPTHLIKTRGQQVTLRCSSQSGHNTVSWYQQALGQGPQFIFQYYREEENGRGNFPPRFSGLQFPNYSSELNVNALELDDSALYLCASSLSGHTNEKLFFGSGTQLSVL.

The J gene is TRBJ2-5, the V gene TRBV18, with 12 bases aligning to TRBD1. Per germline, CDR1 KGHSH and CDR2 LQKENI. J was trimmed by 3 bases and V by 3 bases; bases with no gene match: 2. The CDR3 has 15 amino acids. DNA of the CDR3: TGTGCCAGCTCACCCGGGACAGGGGGCGAAGAGACCCAGTACTTC. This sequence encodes CASSPGTGGEETQYF. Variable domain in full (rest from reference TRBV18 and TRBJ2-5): NAGVMQNPRHLVRRRGQEARLRCSPMKGHSHVYWYRQLPEEGLKFMVYLQKENIIDESGMPKERFSAEFPKEGPSILRIQQVVRGDSAAYFCASSPGTGGEETQYFGPGTRLLVL.

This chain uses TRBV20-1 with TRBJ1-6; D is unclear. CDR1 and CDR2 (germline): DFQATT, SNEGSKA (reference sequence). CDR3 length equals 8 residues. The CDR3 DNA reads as TGCAGCCCATCCCCCCTCCACTTT. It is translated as CSPSPLHF.

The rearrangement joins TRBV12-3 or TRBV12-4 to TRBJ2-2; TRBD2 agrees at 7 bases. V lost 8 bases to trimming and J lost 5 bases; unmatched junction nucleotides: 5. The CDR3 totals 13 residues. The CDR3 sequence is CASRPGGTGELFF. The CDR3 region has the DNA TGTGCCAGCCGGCCCGGGGGGACCGGGGAGCTGTTTTTT.

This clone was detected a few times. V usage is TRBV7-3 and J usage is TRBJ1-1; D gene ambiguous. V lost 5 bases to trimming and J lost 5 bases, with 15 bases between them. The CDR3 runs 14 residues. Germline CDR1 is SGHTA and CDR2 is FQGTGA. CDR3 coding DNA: TGTGCCAGCAGCCCAAATGCGGGATCGACTGAAGCTTTCTTT. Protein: CASSPNAGSTEAFF.